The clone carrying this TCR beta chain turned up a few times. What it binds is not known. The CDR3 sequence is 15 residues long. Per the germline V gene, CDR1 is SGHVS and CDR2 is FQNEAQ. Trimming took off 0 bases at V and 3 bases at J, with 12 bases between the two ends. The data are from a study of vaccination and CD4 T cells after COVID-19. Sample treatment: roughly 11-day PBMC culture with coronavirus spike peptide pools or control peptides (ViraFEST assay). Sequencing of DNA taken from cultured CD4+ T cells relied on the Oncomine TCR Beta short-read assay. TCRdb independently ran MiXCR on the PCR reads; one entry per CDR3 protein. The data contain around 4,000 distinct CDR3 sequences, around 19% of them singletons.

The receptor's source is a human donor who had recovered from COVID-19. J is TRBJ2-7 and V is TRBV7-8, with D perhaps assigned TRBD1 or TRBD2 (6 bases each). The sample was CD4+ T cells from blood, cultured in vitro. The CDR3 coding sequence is TGTGCCAGCAGCTTAGCGGACGGAGGGGGCTACGAGCAGTACTTC. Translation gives CASSLADGGGYEQYF. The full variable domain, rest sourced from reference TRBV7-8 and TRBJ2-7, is GAGVSQSPRYKVAKRGQDVALRCDPISGHVSLFWYQQALGQGPEFLTYFQNEAQLDKSGLPSDRFFAERPEGSVSTLKIQRTQQEDSAVYLCASSLADGGGYEQYFGPGTRLTVT.